The clone carrying this TCR beta chain occurred a few times. Its target is unknown. This CDR3 spans 15 amino acids. The V end was cut by 0 bases, the J end by 0 bases, with 9 bases between. Germline-derived CDR1 and CDR2 are SGHAT and FQNNGV. The data derive from a study of response to subunit inactivated influenza vaccine. The study, taken as a whole, reports: The authors suggested that few new T cells are recruited per seasonal influenza vaccination.

Each CDR3 protein is one row after TCRdb ran MiXCR on the RT-PCR reads. The sample has some 640,000 distinct CDR3 sequences; over 11% are singletons. The sample here was PBMCs from blood, taken around two weeks before vaccination. The V gene is TRBV11-2, the J gene TRBJ2-7, with D perhaps TRBD2 (5 bases). This clonotype originated in a man aged 50 to 60 who received an inactivated influenza vaccine. The CDR3 region has the DNA TGTGCCAGCAGCTTAGATCTGGGGAGCTCCTACGAGCAGTACTTC. Its translation: CASSLDLGSSYEQYF. The whole variable domain, remainder taken from reference TRBV11-2 and TRBJ2-7, is EAGVAQSPRYKIIEKRQSVAFWCNPISGHATLYWYQQILGQGPKLLIQFQNNGVVDDSQLPKDRFSAERLKGVDSTLKIQPAKLEDSAVYLCASSLDLGSSYEQYFGPGTRLTVT.